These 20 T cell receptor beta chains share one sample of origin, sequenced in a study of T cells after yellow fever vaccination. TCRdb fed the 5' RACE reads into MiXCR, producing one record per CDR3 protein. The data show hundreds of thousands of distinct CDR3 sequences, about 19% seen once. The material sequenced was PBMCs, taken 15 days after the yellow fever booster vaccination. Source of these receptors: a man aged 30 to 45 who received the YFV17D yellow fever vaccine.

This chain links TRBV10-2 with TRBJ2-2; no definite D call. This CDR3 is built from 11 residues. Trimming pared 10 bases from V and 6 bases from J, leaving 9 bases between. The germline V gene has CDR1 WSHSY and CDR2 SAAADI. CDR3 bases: TGCGCCATTAGGGCATCCGGGGAGCTGTTTTTT. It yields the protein CAIRASGELFF.

The CDR3 region is CSALGGTNSNQPQHF. As DNA, the CDR3 is TGCAGTGCTCTGGGGGGTACGAATAGCAATCAGCCCCAGCATTTT. V is TRBV20-1 and J is TRBJ1-5; TRBD1 might be the D (5 bases). V was trimmed by 5 bases and J by 0 bases, leaving 14 bases between them. The V gene's germline CDR1 is DFQATT and CDR2 SNEGSKA (reference sequence). The CDR3 runs to 15 residues.

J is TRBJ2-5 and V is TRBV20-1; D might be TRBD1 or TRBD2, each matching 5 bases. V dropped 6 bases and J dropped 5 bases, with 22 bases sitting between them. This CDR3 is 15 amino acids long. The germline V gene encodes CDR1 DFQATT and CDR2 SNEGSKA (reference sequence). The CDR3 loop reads CSARITGTAAETQYF. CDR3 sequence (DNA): TGCAGTGCGAGAATTACCGGGACCGCGGCGGAGACCCAGTACTTC.

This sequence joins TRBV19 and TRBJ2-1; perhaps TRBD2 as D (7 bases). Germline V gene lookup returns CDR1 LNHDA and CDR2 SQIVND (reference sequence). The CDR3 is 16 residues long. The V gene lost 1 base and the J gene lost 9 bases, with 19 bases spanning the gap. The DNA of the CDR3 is TGTGCCAGTAGTATAGGTGGGACTAAGGGGGGTAGTGAGCAGTTCTTC. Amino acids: CASSIGGTKGGSEQFF.

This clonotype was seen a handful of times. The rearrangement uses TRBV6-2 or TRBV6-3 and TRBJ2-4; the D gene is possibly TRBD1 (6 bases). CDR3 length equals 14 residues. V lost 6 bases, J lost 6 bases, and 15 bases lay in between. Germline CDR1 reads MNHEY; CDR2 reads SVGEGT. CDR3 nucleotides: TGTGCCAGCAGCCCACAGGGTGGTGGAAACATTCAGTACTTC. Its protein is CASSPQGGGNIQYF.

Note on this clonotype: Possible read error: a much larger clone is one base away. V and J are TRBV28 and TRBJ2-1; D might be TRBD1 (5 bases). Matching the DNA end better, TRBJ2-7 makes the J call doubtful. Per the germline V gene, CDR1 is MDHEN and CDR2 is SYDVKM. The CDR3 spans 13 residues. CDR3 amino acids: CATTPGRVGEQYF. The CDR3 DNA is TGTGCCACCACCCCCGGCAGGGTAGGTGAGCAGTACTTC.

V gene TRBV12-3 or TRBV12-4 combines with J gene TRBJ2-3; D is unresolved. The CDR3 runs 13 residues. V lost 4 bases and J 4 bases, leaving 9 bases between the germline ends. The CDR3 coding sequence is TGTGCCAGCAGTTCCGCGGTAGCAGATACGCAGTATTTT. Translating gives CASSSAVADTQYF.

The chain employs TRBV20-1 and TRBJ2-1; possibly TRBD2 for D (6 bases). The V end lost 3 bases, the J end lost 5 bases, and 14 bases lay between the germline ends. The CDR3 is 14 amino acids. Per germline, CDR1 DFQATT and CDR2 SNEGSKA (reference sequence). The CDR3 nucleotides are TGCAGTGCTAGCGGGAGAAGGTCAGACAATGAGCAGTTCTTC. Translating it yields CSASGRRSDNEQFF.

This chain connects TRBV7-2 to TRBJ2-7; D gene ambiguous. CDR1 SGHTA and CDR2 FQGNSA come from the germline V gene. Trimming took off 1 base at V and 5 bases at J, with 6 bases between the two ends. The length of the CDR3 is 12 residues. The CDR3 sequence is CASSLGPHEQYF. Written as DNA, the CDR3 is TGTGCCAGCAGCTTAGGTCCTCACGAGCAGTACTTC.

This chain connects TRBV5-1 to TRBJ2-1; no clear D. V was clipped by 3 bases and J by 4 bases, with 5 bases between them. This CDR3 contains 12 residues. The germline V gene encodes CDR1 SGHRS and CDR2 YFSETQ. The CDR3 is CASSSNYNEQFF. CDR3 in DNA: TGCGCCAGCAGCTCAAATTACAATGAGCAGTTCTTC.

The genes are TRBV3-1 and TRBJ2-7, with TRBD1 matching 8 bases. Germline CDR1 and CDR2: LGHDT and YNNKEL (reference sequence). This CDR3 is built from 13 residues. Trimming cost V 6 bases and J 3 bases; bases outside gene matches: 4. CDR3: CASSHGTGYEQYF. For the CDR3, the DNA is TGTGCCAGCAGTCACGGGACAGGCTACGAGCAGTACTTC.

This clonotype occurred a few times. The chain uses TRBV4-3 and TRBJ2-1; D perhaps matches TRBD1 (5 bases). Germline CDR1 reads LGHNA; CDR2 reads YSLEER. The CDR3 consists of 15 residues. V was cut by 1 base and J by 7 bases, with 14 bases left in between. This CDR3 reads CASSQAWGGPNEQFF. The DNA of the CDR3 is TGCGCCAGCAGCCAAGCTTGGGGCGGACCTAATGAGCAGTTCTTC.

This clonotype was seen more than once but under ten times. The DNA of the CDR3 is TGTGCCAGCAGCTCCGGGGTGGGGGTAGGTGGCTACACCTTC. This sequence encodes CASSSGVGVGGYTF. The chain recombines TRBV5-5 with TRBJ1-2; possible D gene TRBD1, 5 bases. Germline CDR1 reads SGHKS; CDR2 reads YYEKEE (reference sequence). The germline V and J ends were trimmed by 3 bases and 7 bases, with 16 bases remaining between them. CDR3 size: 14 residues.

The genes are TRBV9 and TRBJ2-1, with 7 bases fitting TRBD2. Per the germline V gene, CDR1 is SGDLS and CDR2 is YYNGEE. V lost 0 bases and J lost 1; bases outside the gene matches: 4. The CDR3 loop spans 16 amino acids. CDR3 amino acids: CASSVDGRESYNEQFF. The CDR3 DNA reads TGTGCCAGCAGCGTAGACGGGCGGGAGTCCTACAATGAGCAGTTCTTC.

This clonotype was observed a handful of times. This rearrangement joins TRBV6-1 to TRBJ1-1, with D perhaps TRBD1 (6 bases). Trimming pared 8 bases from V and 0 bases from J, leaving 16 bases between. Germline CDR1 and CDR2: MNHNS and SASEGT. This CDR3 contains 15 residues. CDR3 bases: TGTGCCAGCTATGCCTCAACAGGGATGAACACTGAAGCTTTCTTT. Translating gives CASYASTGMNTEAFF.

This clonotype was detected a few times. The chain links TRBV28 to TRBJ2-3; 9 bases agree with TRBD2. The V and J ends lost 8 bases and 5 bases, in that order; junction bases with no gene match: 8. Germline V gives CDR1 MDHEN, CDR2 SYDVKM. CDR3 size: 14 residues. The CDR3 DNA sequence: TGTGCCAGCCGGGCTAGCGGGAATTTAGATACGCAGTATTTT. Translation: CASRASGNLDTQYF.

The CDR3 DNA follows: TGCAGTGCTAGAGACCCAGCGGGGAACCAAGAGACCCAGTACTTC. Residues: CSARDPAGNQETQYF. The genes are TRBV20-1 and TRBJ2-5; 7 bases are shared with TRBD2. The ends lost 0 bases at V and 0 bases at J; junction bases unmatched: 4. The CDR3 loop spans 15 amino acids. Germline loops: CDR1 DFQATT, CDR2 SNEGSKA (reference sequence).

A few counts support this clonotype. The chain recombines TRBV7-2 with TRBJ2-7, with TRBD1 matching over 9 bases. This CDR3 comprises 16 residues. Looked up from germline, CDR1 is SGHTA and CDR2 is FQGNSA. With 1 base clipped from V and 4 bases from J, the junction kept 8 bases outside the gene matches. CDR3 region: CASSLGRGGQGYEQYF. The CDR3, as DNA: TGTGCCAGCAGCTTAGGTAGAGGGGGACAGGGTTACGAGCAGTACTTC.

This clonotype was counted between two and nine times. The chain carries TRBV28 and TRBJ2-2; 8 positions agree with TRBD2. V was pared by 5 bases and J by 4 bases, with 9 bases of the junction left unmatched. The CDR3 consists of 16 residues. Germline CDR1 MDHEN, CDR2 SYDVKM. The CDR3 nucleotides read TGTGCCAGCAGTCCCTCGGGGGGGACATCCACCGGGGAGCTGTTTTTT. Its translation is CASSPSGGTSTGELFF.

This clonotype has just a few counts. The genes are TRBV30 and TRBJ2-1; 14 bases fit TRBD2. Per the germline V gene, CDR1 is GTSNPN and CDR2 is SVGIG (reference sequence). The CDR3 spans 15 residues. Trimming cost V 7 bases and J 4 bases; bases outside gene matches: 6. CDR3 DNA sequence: TGTGCCTCGACTAGCGGGAGGGCCAGGTACAATGAGCAGTTCTTC. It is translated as CASTSGRARYNEQFF.